The entry below describes one TCR beta chain. The antigen is not known. The V end lost 3 bases, the J end lost 8 bases, and 13 bases lay between the germline ends. Germline V gene sequence: CDR1 PRHDT, CDR2 FYEKMQ (reference sequence). The length of the CDR3 is 14 residues. Measured with immunoSEQ multiplex PCR; TCRdb has only the in-frame clones, and not every one. Here the sample spans 2 million to 2.5 million clones, approximately 96% being singletons. The sample comes from a study of shared clonotypes between healthy human individuals. Study conclusions and caveats: Shared clonotypes across all four donors exceeded non-shared ones in generation probability.

V usage is TRBV13 and J usage is TRBJ1-4; D is uncertain. Sequencing was carried out using naive CD4+ T cells sorted from blood. Subset meaning: CD45RA+ positively selected. The origin of this receptor is a young man in good health. CDR3 protein: CASSFSLGEEKLFF. CDR3 DNA: TGTGCCAGCAGCTTTAGTCTCGGGGAGGAAAAACTGTTTTTT. The full variable domain, completed using reference TRBV13 and TRBJ1-4, is AAGVIQSPRHLIKEKRETATLKCYPIPRHDTVYWYQQGPGQDPQFLISFYEKMQSDKGSIPDRFSAQQFSDYHSELNMSSLELGDSALYFCASSFSLGEEKLFFGSGTQLSVL.